The TCR beta chain described here comes from a study of CD4 T cells in relation to SARS-CoV-2 and coronaviruses (dated by TCRdb to the early 2020s). Regarding the study in general: In the ViraFEST assay, PBMCs were cultured with antigen for around nine days, after which TCR beta CDR3s were sequenced to identify antigen-specific clonal expansions. Across all 12 patients in the full convalescent cohort, ages ranged from about 20 to 80 years, with a median of 38. Among the 12 convalescent patients, 8 males and 4 females were included, and two of the subjects were Hispanic. Shared crossreactive spike epitopes were mapped to their HLA restriction using patient-derived lymphoblastoid cell lines. Memory CD4+ T cell crossreactivity between SARS-CoV-2 and common cold coronavirus spike proteins was assessed at the TCR clonotype level in the study. The Adaptive Biotechnologies TCR-sequencing kit was used for samples from three pre-COVID donors and for the naive versus memory experiments, whereas the other data were Illumina-based. Expansion assays from other donors in the study were sequenced with a different, Illumina-based TCR-beta assay.

To separate naive from memory CD4+ T cells, cryopreserved PBMCs first underwent CD4 enrichment and then EasySep naive CD4+ T cell enrichment. For less than twelve days, sorted naive or memory CD4+ T cells (about 9.5 x 10^4) were cultured at a 1:1 ratio with T cell-depleted PBMCs and CEF peptides. Triplicate replicate wells were generally used for each peptide culture condition. PBMCs were isolated from leukapheresis product or whole blood by Ficoll-Paque PLUS gradient centrifugation. PBMCs were either used fresh in the expansion assay or cryopreserved at -140 degrees C. The QIAamp Micro DNA Kit was used to extract genomic DNA from the CD4+ T cells. Survey-level immunoSEQ TCR-beta sequencing was performed on DNA from CEF-cultured naive and memory CD4+ T cells. As for the authors' bioinformatics: During preprocessing, nonproductive sequences were discarded, as were any CDR3s that did not begin with C, did not end with F or W, or were shorter than 7 amino acids. The MANAFEST web app was used to call antigen-specific clonotypes on the basis of expansion compared with the reference and with other culture wells. A clone counted as positive if significantly expanded in 2 of 3 replicate wells versus the reference culture at FDR below 0.05. A further requirement for positive clones was significant expansion compared with all other tandem wells, along with an odds ratio above 5. Cultured and uncultured naive and memory CD4+ repertoires were searched for previously identified spike- and CEF-reactive CDR3s. After three terminal residues were trimmed from each end, CDR3 homology was quantified as pairwise Levenshtein distance using the stringdist R package. TCRdb provides this immuneACCESS table in a form limited to in-frame rearrangements. Some clones are lacking; in checked studies, under half of them reflect an unresolved V gene, and why the rest are absent is not known. For V, J and clone size, that table is used; D and trimming come from the DNA. This sample lists about 36,000 clones; 77% were detected once. The ten largest clones capture about 2.8% of the sample.

What the authors observed across the whole study: Compared with monoreactive clones, crossreactive clones had significantly weaker SARS-CoV-2-driven expansion, a result consistent with antigenic imprinting. In around three fifths of donors, memory CD4+ clonotypes turned up that crossrecognized SARS-CoV-2 and at least one common cold coronavirus spike. The study was limited by small numbers of patients and tested TCRs. Sequencing naive versus memory cells indicated that the assay picks up memory recall responses, not primary responses primed during culture. Crossreactivity analysis was centred on spike protein, so crossreactivity against other viral proteins was not assessed. Because no donor provided both pre-pandemic and post-infection samples, tracing the source of pre-existing responses was limited.

With respect to this clone: Its antigen is still unknown. No much larger clonotype is one base removed from it; base qualities were not supplied.

This receptor was obtained from an adult with COVID-19. Sequencing used memory CD4+ T cells from PBMCs, cultured in vitro. What the cell subset or site label conveys for this sample: memory (non-naive) CD4+ T cells.

The CDR3 here reads CASSLASGGRTQYF. The nucleotide sequence is TGTGCCAGCAGCTTGGCTTCGGGGGGGAGGACCCAGTACTTC. This sequence uses TRBV5-4 and TRBJ2-5, with TRBD2 matching 8 junction bases. Looking up the germline V gene (reference sequence) yields CDR1 SGHNT and CDR2 YYREEE. Here V drops 0 bases and J drops 7 bases, and the junction holds 5 bases not matched to any gene. From the cysteine up to the phenylalanine, the CDR3 has a length of 14 residues. CDR3 DNA only is kept here, 42 bases in frame from base 1.